The 30 T cell receptor beta chains listed next were all sequenced from one sample in a study of identical twins. TCRdb itself ran the 5' RACE reads through MiXCR, one entry per CDR3 protein. The table records approximately 600,000 distinct CDR3 sequences, around 7.5% of them present only once. The data also belong to a second study, concerning yellow fever vaccine responses in identical twins.

The specimen was PBMCs. Receptors originate from a woman aged 18-29 years in good health.

This clonotype was detected a few times. The chain is built from TRBV2 and TRBJ2-5; D possibly corresponds to TRBD2 (6 bases). Germline CDR1 and CDR2: SNHLY and FYNNEI. The CDR3 is 14 amino acids. The ends were cut back, 4 bases at V and 8 bases at J, with 17 bases in the middle. The CDR3 protein is CASSASVGFETQYF. DNA for the CDR3: TGTGCCAGCAGTGCTAGCGTCGGCTTCGAAACCCAGTACTTC.

This clonotype was counted a few times. The rearrangement uses TRBV4-1 and TRBJ1-1, with no clear D. Trimming pared 1 base from V and 1 base from J, leaving 4 bases between. Germline V CDR1 and CDR2: MGHRA, YSYEKL. The CDR3 is made up of 13 amino acids. The CDR3, as DNA: TGCGCCAGCAGCCAAGCCCAGAACACTGAAGCTTTCTTT. It specifies CASSQAQNTEAFF.

The chain recombines TRBV2 with TRBJ2-5; D is perhaps TRBD1 (5 bases). The CDR3 is 14 residues long. The V end was cut by 6 bases, the J end by 1 base, with 12 bases between. Germline V gene sequence: CDR1 SNHLY, CDR2 FYNNEI. The CDR3 DNA reads TGTGCCAGCAGGATTGGCCAGGGCCAAGAGACCCAGTACTTC. Protein sequence: CASRIGQGQETQYF.

This clonotype was detected a few times. The chain recombines TRBV5-1 with TRBJ2-7, with no clear D. Germline V lookup: CDR1 SGHRS, CDR2 YFSETQ. Trimming took off 5 bases at V and 4 bases at J, with 25 bases between the two ends. CDR3 length: 17 residues. As DNA, the CDR3 is TGCGCCAGCAGTAACTGGTTCGGATCAGCGAATTCATACGAGCAGTACTTC. It specifies CASSNWFGSANSYEQYF.

J is TRBJ2-2 and V is TRBV4-1, with D perhaps TRBD2 (6 bases). The CDR3 runs 16 residues. Germline assignment: CDR1 MGHRA and CDR2 YSYEKL. Trimming stripped 3 bases from V and 4 bases from J, with 15 bases between. The chain's CDR3 is CASSQRWDSSTGELFF. DNA of the CDR3: TGCGCCAGCAGCCAGCGCTGGGACTCCTCCACCGGGGAGCTGTTTTTT.

This clonotype was counted a few times. The genes are TRBV28 and TRBJ1-1, with D tentatively TRBD1 (6 bases). Germline CDR1 reads MDHEN; CDR2 reads SYDVKM. Trimming removed 8 bases from V and 4 bases from J, with 14 bases in between. The CDR3 is 13 amino acids. In DNA, the CDR3 is TGTGCCAGCTGGCGGAGGGGGGGCACTGAAGCTTTCTTT. Its protein product is CASWRRGGTEAFF.

This clonotype was recorded at least ten times. This chain connects TRBV12-3 or TRBV12-4 to TRBJ1-6; 9 bases are a match to TRBD1. V gave up 3 bases and J gave up 11 bases; unmatched junction bases: 5. The CDR3 contains 14 residues. CDR3 in amino acids: CASSLGGQGPPLHF. CDR3 coding DNA: TGTGCCAGCAGTTTGGGGGGACAGGGTCCACCCCTCCACTTT.

This clonotype has at least ten counts. The gene calls are TRBV12-3 or TRBV12-4 and TRBJ2-5, with 8 bases fitting TRBD1. The ends lost 0 bases at V and 1 base at J; junction bases unmatched: 4. The CDR3 totals 16 residues. The CDR3 here is CASSLALGQGQETQYF. DNA for the CDR3: TGTGCCAGCAGTTTAGCGCTAGGACAGGGCCAAGAGACCCAGTACTTC.

This clonotype was counted a few times. This chain joins TRBV3-1 and TRBJ2-1; possible D gene TRBD2, 5 bases. Germline lookup yields CDR1 LGHDT and CDR2 YNNKEL (reference sequence). V dropped 3 bases and J dropped 5 bases, with 11 bases sitting between them. The CDR3 consists of 14 residues. CDR3 protein: CASSHRQTNNEQFF. CDR3 sequence (DNA): TGTGCCAGCAGCCACCGGCAGACTAACAATGAGCAGTTCTTC.

This chain links TRBV4-1 with TRBJ2-5; D unclear. The CDR3 is made up of 14 amino acids. Deletions cut 0 bases from V and 4 bases from J, with 9 bases between. Germline lookup yields CDR1 MGHRA and CDR2 YSYEKL. CDR3 sequence reads: CASSQENGAETQYF. In DNA, the CDR3 is TGCGCCAGCAGCCAAGAGAACGGAGCAGAGACCCAGTACTTC.

DNA for the CDR3: TGCAGTGCTACCCCCGGGACAGGTTACGGGCAGTACGTC. Translating gives CSATPGTGYGQYV. This rearrangement joins TRBV20-1 to TRBJ2-7; 8 bases line up with TRBD1. Germline lookup yields CDR1 DFQATT and CDR2 SNEGSKA (reference sequence). CDR3 length: 13 residues.

Only a few counts were recorded for this clonotype. The rearrangement joins TRBV20-1 to TRBJ2-1; 7 nucleotides agree with TRBD2. CDR1 and CDR2 from the germline V gene are DFQATT and SNEGSKA (reference sequence). Losses at the gene ends were 3 bases for V and 3 bases for J; bases not matched to a gene: 8. CDR3 length: 15 residues. Here the CDR3 reads CSASNLREYYNEQFF. The DNA for the CDR3 is TGCAGTGCTAGTAATCTGCGGGAGTACTACAATGAGCAGTTCTTC.

The chain recombines TRBV10-3 with TRBJ2-7; possibly TRBD2 for D (5 bases). Germline CDR1 reads ENHRY; CDR2 reads SYGVKD. This CDR3 has 13 residues. V lost 10 bases and J lost 5, with 18 bases in between. The CDR3 sequence: CATQTGIGDEQYF. CDR3 DNA: TGTGCCACGCAAACCGGGATCGGCGACGAGCAGTACTTC.

Only a few counts were recorded for this clonotype. The chain employs TRBV5-1 and TRBJ2-3; D is undetermined. V lost 1 base to trimming and J lost 4 bases, with 13 bases between them. Germline lookup yields CDR1 SGHRS and CDR2 YFSETQ. The CDR3 runs to 15 residues. The CDR3 nucleotides are TGCGCCAGCAGCTTGTTTGACGCCCTCTCAGATACGCAGTATTTT. It encodes CASSLFDALSDTQYF.

This clonotype was seen a handful of times. The rearrangement links TRBV6-1 to TRBJ2-1, with 7 bases aligning to TRBD1. Germline V CDR1 and CDR2: MNHNS, SASEGT. Trimming removed 6 bases from V and 8 bases from J; junction bases left unmatched: 13. The CDR3 extends over 15 amino acids. CDR3: CASSLQLQGEDEQFF. DNA for the CDR3: TGTGCCAGCAGCCTTCAACTCCAGGGGGAAGATGAGCAGTTCTTC.

The CDR3 nucleotides are TGTGCCACCAGCAGAGTTGGGGGACAAGTGAATGAAAAACTGTTTTTT. Protein product: CATSRVGGQVNEKLFF. V is TRBV15 and J is TRBJ1-4; weak D call: TRBD1 (6 bases). The V gene lost 1 base and the J gene lost 5 bases, with 14 bases spanning the gap. The CDR3 length is 16 residues. Germline CDR1 is LNHNV and CDR2 is YYDKDF (reference sequence).

In its sample, this clonotype was seen a few times. The V and J genes are TRBV24-1 and TRBJ2-1, with 12 nucleotides matching TRBD2. The junction had 6 bases not matched to a gene; V was cut back by 7 bases and J by 6 bases. Germline V gives CDR1 KGHDR, CDR2 SFDVKD. The CDR3 is 15 amino acids. CDR3 sequence (DNA): TGTGCCACCAGCACACTAGCGGGAGGCCGCAATGAGCAGTTCTTC. Translating gives CATSTLAGGRNEQFF.

This clonotype was picked up a small number of times. The rearrangement links TRBV6-5 to TRBJ2-1; TRBD2 matches at 11 bases. V was pared by 4 bases and J by 4 bases, with 6 bases of the junction left unmatched. This CDR3 region has 16 residues. CDR1 MNHEY and CDR2 SVGAGI come from the germline V gene. The CDR3 DNA sequence: TGTGCCAGCAGTTCCCTTACTAGCGGGGGTTACAATGAGCAGTTCTTC. Amino acids: CASSSLTSGGYNEQFF.

This clonotype showed up just a few times. In DNA form, the CDR3 reads TGTGCCAGCAGCTTAGGGCTGACAGGGCGGGCCTACGAGCAGTACGTC. Amino acid sequence: CASSLGLTGRAYEQYV. The chain combines TRBV11-2 with TRBJ2-7; 7 bases are shared with TRBD1. J gave up 2 bases and V 1 base, and 8 bases lay outside the gene matches. This CDR3 spans 16 amino acids. Germline V CDR1 and CDR2: SGHAT, FQNNGV.

At least ten counts were recorded for this clonotype. This chain joins TRBV3-1 and TRBJ2-3; no definite D call. V was clipped by 1 base and J by 1 base, with 12 bases between them. Germline V gene sequence: CDR1 LGHDT, CDR2 YNNKEL (reference sequence). The CDR3 is 16 amino acids. The CDR3 nucleotides are TGTGCCAGCAGCCAAGGTCTGGGCGCCCGCACAGATACGCAGTATTTT. Protein product: CASSQGLGARTDTQYF.

This clonotype was seen a handful of times. The rearrangement uses TRBV12-3 or TRBV12-4 and TRBJ2-5; 10 bases agree with TRBD2. V dropped 2 bases and J dropped 2; count of bases not matched to a gene: 8. CDR3 length equals 17 residues. The CDR3 DNA reads as TGTGCCAGCAGTTTATCGCTAGCGGGGGATCCACAAGAGACCCAGTACTTC. The encoded protein is CASSLSLAGDPQETQYF.

At least ten counts were recorded for this clonotype. The chain recombines TRBV7-9 with TRBJ1-5; 9 bases are a match to TRBD1. The CDR3 has 15 amino acids. Germline values: CDR1 SEHNR, CDR2 FQNEAQ (reference sequence). J lost 2 bases, V lost 5 bases, and 4 bases had no gene match. The CDR3 sequence: CASSRTGGRNQPQHF. Here the CDR3 DNA reads TGTGCCAGCAGCCGTACAGGGGGCCGCAATCAGCCCCAGCATTTT. The full variable domain, completed using reference TRBV7-9 and TRBJ1-5, is DTGVSQNPRHKITKRGQNVTFRCDPISEHNRLYWYRQTLGQGPEFLTYFQNEAQLEKSRLLSDRFSAERPKGSFSTLEIQRTEQGDSAMYLCASSRTGGRNQPQHFGDGTRLSIL.

In its sample, this clonotype was seen a few times. The genes are TRBV10-3 and TRBJ2-2; 8 bases match TRBD1. CDR1 is ENHRY, CDR2 SYGVKD, per germline. The CDR3 extends over 15 amino acids. V was clipped by 5 bases and J by 3 bases; unmatched bases: 5. As DNA, the CDR3 is TGTGCCATCAGTCCTACGACAGGGGACACCGGGGAGCTGTTTTTT. The encoded protein is CAISPTTGDTGELFF.

The sample holds many counts of this clonotype. The genes are TRBV5-1 and TRBJ2-5; D not resolved. Deletions cut 2 bases from V and 1 base from J, with 12 bases between. Per germline, CDR1 SGHRS and CDR2 YFSETQ. The CDR3 consists of 15 residues. The CDR3 protein is CASSLGSWGQETQYF. The CDR3 region has the DNA TGCGCCAGCAGCTTAGGTAGCTGGGGCCAAGAGACCCAGTACTTC.

This clonotype was recorded a few times. The chain employs TRBV11-2 and TRBJ1-1; the D is unclear. Per germline, CDR1 SGHAT and CDR2 FQNNGV. The CDR3 runs to 12 residues. The germline V and J ends were trimmed by 5 bases and 6 bases, with 10 bases remaining between them. CDR3 in DNA: TGTGCCAGCAGCCCGACCGTTCCTGAAGCTTTCTTT. Translated, it gives CASSPTVPEAFF.

This clonotype was found a few times. The chain is built from TRBV11-2 and TRBJ1-1; D is ambiguous. This CDR3 region has 12 residues. The germline V gene has CDR1 SGHAT and CDR2 FQNNGV. The V end was cut by 5 bases, the J end by 10 bases, with 14 bases between. The CDR3 sequence: CASSRQRVGAFF. In nucleotides, the CDR3 is TGTGCCAGCAGCCGCCAAAGGGTAGGAGCTTTCTTT.

The chain joins TRBV12-3 or TRBV12-4 to TRBJ2-3; TRBD2 agrees at 13 bases. The J segment lost 3 bases and the V segment lost 4 bases, leaving 10 bases of the junction unmatched. CDR3 length: 18 amino acids. The CDR3 loop is CASSSWLTSGRVTDTQYF. The CDR3 bases are TGTGCCAGCAGTTCTTGGTTAACTAGCGGGAGGGTGACAGATACGCAGTATTTT.

The table lists this clonotype with a few counts. The V and J genes are TRBV12-3 or TRBV12-4 and TRBJ2-1, with D unresolved. This CDR3 is 14 amino acids long. Trimming pared 1 base from V and 4 bases from J, leaving 8 bases between. The CDR3 nucleotides read TGTGCCAGCAGTTTAGAGACACATTACAATGAGCAGTTCTTC. As protein: CASSLETHYNEQFF.

A few counts support this clonotype. The chain recombines TRBV9 with TRBJ1-1; D call uncertain. With 3 bases removed from V and 4 bases from J, the gap between germline ends came to 13 bases. The CDR3 totals 14 residues. Germline V gives CDR1 SGDLS, CDR2 YYNGEE. The chain's CDR3 is CASSATRTGTEAFF. DNA for the CDR3: TGTGCCAGCAGCGCCACACGAACGGGCACTGAAGCTTTCTTT.

V and J are TRBV29-1 and TRBJ1-1; 11 bases are a match to TRBD1. Germline V gene sequence: CDR1 SQVTM, CDR2 ANQGSEA. CDR3 length equals 14 residues. The ends lost 3 bases at V and 3 bases at J; junction bases unmatched: 3. The CDR3 nucleotides read TGCAGCGTTGAGGGGACAGGGGGGGACACTGAAGCTTTCTTT. It yields the protein CSVEGTGGDTEAFF.